A selection of T cell receptor beta chains follows, all from one sample in a study of cytotoxic CD8 clonotypes in ibrutinib-treated CLL. This table comes from immunoSEQ multiplex PCR, and its TCRdb copy is limited to in-frame clones, with some not included. Of about 89,000 clones listed, around four fifths are singletons. The specimen was PBMCs, collected after 12 months of ibrutinib treatment. These TCRs come from a human donor with chronic lymphocytic leukemia. The CDR3 runs from the conserved cysteine through the conserved F or W. D genes are given only for firm matches. Size tells how often a clone was seen (once, few, many) or the class of an expanded clone, and some rows leave it out.

>TRBJ1-1|TRBV2|TRBD1|NA
CASGGQRNTEAFF
TGTGCCAGCGGGGGACAGAGGAACACTGAAGCTTTCTTT
>TRBJ1-1|TRBV30|NA|NA
CAWDSSHRGTEAFF
TGTGCCTGGGACAGTTCCCATAGGGGAACTGAAGCTTTCTTT
>TRBJ2-3|TRBV4-1|NA|once
CASSQDPLGRGLSDTQYF
TGCGCCAGCAGCCAAGATCCCCTCGGGAGAGGGTTATCAGATACGCAGTATTTT
>TRBJ1-6|TRBV28|TRBD1|NA
CASSPTGTGITPLHF
TGTGCCAGCAGTCCGACCGGGACAGGGATTACACCCCTCCACTTT
>TRBJ2-1|TRBV12-5|TRBD2|NA
CASGLIAGLPNEQFF
TGTGCTAGTGGTTTGATAGCGGGCCTCCCAAATGAGCAGTTCTTC
>TRBJ2-5|TRBV28|TRBD1|NA
CASIKRRDRAKETQYF
TGTGCCAGCATCAAGAGACGGGACAGAGCCAAAGAGACCCAGTACTTC
>TRBJ1-2|TRBV6-5|NA|NA
CASSSGSYGYTF
TGTGCCAGCAGTTCAGGGAGCTATGGCTACACCTTC
>TRBJ1-6|TRBV6-5|TRBD1|NA
CASRKDRGSPLHF
TGTGCCAGCAGGAAGGACAGGGGTTCACCCCTCCACTTT
>TRBJ2-1|TRBV11-3|TRBD1|NA
CASSRDRVLGNEQFF
TGTGCCAGCAGCCGTGACAGGGTTTTAGGTAATGAGCAGTTCTTC
>TRBJ2-7|TRBV4-1|NA|NA
CASSQETGTSSYEQYF
TGCGCCAGCAGCCAGGAGACCGGGACTTCCTCCTACGAGCAGTACTTC
>TRBJ1-1|TRBV7-2|TRBD1|NA
CASSPRQGATEAFF
TGTGCCAGCAGCCCGAGACAGGGGGCGACTGAAGCTTTCTTT
>TRBJ2-7|TRBV11-2|NA|few
CASSLDRSSHYEQYF
TGTGCCAGCAGCTTAGATCGAAGCTCACACTACGAGCAGTACTTC
>TRBJ1-5|TRBV5-1|TRBD1|NA
CANSLRDRGRDQPQHF
TGCGCCAACAGCCTCAGGGACAGGGGGCGCGATCAGCCCCAGCATTTT
>TRBJ1-1|TRBV7-9|NA|NA
CASRQRTMNTEAFF
TGTGCCAGCAGACAGCGAACTATGAACACTGAAGCTTTCTTT
>TRBJ2-3|TRBV5-1|NA|many
CASSLLDTQYF
TGCGCCAGCAGCCTTTTAGATACGCAGTATTTT
>TRBJ1-1|TRBV2|NA|NA
CASSRTGGGGTEAFF
TGTGCCAGCAGTAGAACGGGGGGAGGAGGCACTGAAGCTTTCTTT
>TRBJ1-5|TRBV12-5|TRBD1|NA
CASGLRGDSGEFQPQHF
TGTGCTAGTGGTTTGAGGGGGGACAGCGGAGAGTTTCAGCCCCAGCATTTT
>TRBJ2-3|TRBV7-9|NA|NA
CASSPKGRDTDTQYF
TGTGCCAGCAGCCCTAAGGGACGGGACACAGATACGCAGTATTTT
>TRBJ1-4|TRBV10-2|NA|NA
CASSEGLNEKLFF
TGCGCCAGCAGTGAAGGGCTTAATGAAAAACTGTTTTTT